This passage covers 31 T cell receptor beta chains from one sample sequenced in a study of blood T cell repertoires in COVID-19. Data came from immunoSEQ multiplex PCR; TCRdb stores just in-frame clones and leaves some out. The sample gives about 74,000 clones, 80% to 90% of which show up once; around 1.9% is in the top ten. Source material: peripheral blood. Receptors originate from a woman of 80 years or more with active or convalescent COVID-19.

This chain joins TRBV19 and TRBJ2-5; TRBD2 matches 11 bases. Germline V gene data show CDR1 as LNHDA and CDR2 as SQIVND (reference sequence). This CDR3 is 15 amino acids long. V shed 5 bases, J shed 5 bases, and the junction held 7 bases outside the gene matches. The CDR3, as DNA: TGTGCCAGTAGTCCGCTAGCGGGAGGCTGGGAGACCCAGTACTTC. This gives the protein CASSPLAGGWETQYF.

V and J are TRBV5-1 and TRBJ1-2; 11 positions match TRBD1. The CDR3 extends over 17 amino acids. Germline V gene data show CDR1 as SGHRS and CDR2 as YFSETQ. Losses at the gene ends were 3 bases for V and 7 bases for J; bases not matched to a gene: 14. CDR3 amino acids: CASSSRDRGFGIGGYTF. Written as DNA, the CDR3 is TGCGCCAGCAGCTCCCGGGACAGGGGGTTTGGTATAGGTGGCTACACCTTC.

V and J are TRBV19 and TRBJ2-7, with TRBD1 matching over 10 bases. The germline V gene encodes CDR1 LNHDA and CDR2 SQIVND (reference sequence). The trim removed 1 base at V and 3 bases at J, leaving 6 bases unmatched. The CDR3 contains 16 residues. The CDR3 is CASSIGGTGAFYEQYF. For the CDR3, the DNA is TGTGCCAGTAGTATAGGCGGGACAGGGGCATTCTACGAGCAGTACTTC.

CDR3 in amino acids: CASSPRGQGSNEQFF. CDR3 sequence (DNA): TGTGCCAGCAGCCCCCGAGGACAGGGAAGCAATGAGCAGTTCTTC. The chain uses TRBV7-9 and TRBJ2-1; 8 bases fit TRBD1. Germline V gene lookup returns CDR1 SEHNR and CDR2 FQNEAQ (reference sequence). This CDR3 is built from 15 residues. V was pared by 5 bases and J by 6 bases, with 9 bases of the junction left unmatched.

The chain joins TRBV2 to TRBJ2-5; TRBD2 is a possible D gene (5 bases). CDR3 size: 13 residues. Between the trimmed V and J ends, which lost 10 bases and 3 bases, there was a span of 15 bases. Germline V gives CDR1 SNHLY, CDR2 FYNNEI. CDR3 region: CAISSEVEETQYF. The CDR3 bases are TGTGCCATATCTTCGGAGGTGGAAGAGACCCAGTACTTC.

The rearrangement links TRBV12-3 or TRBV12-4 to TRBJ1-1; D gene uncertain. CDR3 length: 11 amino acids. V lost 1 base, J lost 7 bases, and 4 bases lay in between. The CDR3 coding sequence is TGTGCCAGCAGTTTAGGAGGTGAAGCTTTCTTT. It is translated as CASSLGGEAFF.

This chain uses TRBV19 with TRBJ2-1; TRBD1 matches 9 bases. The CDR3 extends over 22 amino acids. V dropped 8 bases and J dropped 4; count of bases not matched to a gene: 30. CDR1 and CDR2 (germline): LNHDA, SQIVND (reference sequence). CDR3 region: CASQNKRGTGSWTRGPYNEQFF. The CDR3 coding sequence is TGTGCCAGTCAGAATAAAAGGGGGACAGGGTCGTGGACACGGGGGCCTTACAATGAGCAGTTCTTC.

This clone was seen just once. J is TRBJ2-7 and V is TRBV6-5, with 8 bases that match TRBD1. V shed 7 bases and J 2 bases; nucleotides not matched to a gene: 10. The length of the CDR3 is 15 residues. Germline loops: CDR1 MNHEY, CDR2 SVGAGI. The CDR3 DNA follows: TGTGCCAGCAAGCCGCAGGGGGCCGTAACCTACGAGCAGTACTTC. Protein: CASKPQGAVTYEQYF.

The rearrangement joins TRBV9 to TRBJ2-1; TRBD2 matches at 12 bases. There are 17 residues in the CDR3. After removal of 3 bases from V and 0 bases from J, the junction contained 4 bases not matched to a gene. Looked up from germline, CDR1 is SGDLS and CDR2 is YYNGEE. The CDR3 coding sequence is TGTGCCAGCAGCGCATCGACTAGCGGGGGCTCCTACAATGAGCAGTTCTTC. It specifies CASSASTSGGSYNEQFF.

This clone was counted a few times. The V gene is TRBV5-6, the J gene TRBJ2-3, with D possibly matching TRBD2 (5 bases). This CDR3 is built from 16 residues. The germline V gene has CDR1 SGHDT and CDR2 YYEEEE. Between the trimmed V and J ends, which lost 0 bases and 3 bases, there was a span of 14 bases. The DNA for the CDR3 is TGTGCCAGCAGCTTGGGGTGGACCGGGGTGACAGATACGCAGTATTTT. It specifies CASSLGWTGVTDTQYF. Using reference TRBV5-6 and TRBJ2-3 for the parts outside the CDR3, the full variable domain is DAGVTQSPTHLIKTRGQQVTLRCSPKSGHDTVSWYQQALGQGPQFIFQYYEEEERQRGNFPDRFSGHQFPNYSSELNVNALLLGDSALYLCASSLGWTGVTDTQYFGPGTRLTVL.

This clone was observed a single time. The CDR3 DNA reads TGTGCCAGCAGCTTGGGAGGATTAGGCACTGAAGCTTTCTTT. Residues: CASSLGGLGTEAFF. The V and J genes are TRBV5-5 and TRBJ1-1; D unresolved. Germline-derived CDR1 and CDR2 are SGHKS and YYEKEE (reference sequence). The CDR3 loop spans 14 amino acids. The V gene lost 0 bases and the J gene lost 4 bases, with 10 bases spanning the gap.

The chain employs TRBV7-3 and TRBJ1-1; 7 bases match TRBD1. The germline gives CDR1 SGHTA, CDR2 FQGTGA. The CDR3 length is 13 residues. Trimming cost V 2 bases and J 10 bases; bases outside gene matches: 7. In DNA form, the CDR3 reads TGTGCCAGCAGCTTAGAACGACAGGGTGTAGCTTTCTTT. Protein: CASSLERQGVAFF.

The CDR3 DNA follows: TGTGCCAGCAGCTTGTTCAATAGCAATCAGCCCCAGCATTTT. Amino acid sequence: CASSLFNSNQPQHF. The chain joins TRBV5-5 to TRBJ1-5, with D unclear. The V gene's germline CDR1 is SGHKS and CDR2 YYEKEE (reference sequence). The CDR3 is made up of 14 amino acids. V was trimmed by 1 base and J by 0 bases, leaving 5 bases between them.

Here the CDR3 DNA reads TGTGCCACCTACCCGGAAACAGGGGCTAGCGGCTACACCTTC. Its translation: CATYPETGASGYTF. This chain links TRBV6-6 with TRBJ1-2, with TRBD1 matching 7 bases. V gave up 10 bases and J gave up 8 bases; unmatched junction bases: 16. CDR3 length: 14 residues. CDR1 and CDR2 from the germline V gene are MNHNY and SVGAGI (reference sequence).

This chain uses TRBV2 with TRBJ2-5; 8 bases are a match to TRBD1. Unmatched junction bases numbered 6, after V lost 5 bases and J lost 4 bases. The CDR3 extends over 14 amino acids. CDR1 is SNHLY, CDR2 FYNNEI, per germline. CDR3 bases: TGTGCCAGCAGTACAGACAGGGGAAGAGAGACCCAGTACTTC. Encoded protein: CASSTDRGRETQYF.

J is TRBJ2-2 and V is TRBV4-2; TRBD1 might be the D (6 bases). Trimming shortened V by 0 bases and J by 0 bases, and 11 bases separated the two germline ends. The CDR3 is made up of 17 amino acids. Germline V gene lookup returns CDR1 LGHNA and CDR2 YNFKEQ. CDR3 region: CASSQDKGTTNTGELFF. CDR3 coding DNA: TGTGCCAGCAGCCAAGATAAGGGGACAACGAACACCGGGGAGCTGTTTTTT.

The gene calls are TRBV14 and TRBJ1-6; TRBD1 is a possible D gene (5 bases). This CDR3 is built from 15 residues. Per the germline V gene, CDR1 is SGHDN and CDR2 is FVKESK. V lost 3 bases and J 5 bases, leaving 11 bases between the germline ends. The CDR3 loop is CASSQAQGNNSPLHF. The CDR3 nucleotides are TGTGCCAGCAGCCAGGCTCAGGGAAATAATTCACCCCTCCACTTT.

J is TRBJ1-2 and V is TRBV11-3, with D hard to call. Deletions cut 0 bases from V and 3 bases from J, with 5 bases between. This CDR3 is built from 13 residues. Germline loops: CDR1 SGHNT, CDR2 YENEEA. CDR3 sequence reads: CASSLDQYYGYTF. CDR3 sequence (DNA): TGTGCCAGCAGCTTAGACCAGTACTATGGCTACACCTTC. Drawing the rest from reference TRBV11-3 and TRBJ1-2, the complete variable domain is EAGVVQSPRYKIIEKKQPVAFWCNPISGHNTLYWYLQNLGQGPELLIRYENEEAVDDSQLPKDRFSAERLKGVDSTLKIQPAELGDSAVYLCASSLDQYYGYTFGSGTRLTVV.

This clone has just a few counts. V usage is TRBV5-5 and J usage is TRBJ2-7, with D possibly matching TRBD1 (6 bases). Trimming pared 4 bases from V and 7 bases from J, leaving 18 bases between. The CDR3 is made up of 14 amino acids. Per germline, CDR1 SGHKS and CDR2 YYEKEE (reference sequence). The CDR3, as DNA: TGTGCCAGCAGCATTAGGGGGACCGGCCAGGAGCAGTACTTC. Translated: CASSIRGTGQEQYF.

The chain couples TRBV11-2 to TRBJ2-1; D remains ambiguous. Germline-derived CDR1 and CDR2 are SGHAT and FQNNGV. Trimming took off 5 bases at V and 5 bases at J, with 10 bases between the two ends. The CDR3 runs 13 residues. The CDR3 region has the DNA TGTGCCAGCAGCCCTTCTACTGACAATGAGCAGTTCTTC. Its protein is CASSPSTDNEQFF.

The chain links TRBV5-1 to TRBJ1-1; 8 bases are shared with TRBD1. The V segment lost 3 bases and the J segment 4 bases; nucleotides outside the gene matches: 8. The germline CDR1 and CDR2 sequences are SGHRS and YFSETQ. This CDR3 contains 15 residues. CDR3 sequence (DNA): TGCGCCAGCAGCTCCGGGACAGGAGGTGTCACTGAAGCTTTCTTT. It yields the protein CASSSGTGGVTEAFF.

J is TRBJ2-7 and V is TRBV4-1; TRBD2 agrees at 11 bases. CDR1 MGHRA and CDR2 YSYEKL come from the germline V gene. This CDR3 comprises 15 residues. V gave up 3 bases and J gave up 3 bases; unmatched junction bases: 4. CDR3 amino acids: CASSHRLAGLYEQYF. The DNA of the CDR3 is TGCGCCAGCAGCCACCGACTAGCGGGACTCTACGAGCAGTACTTC.

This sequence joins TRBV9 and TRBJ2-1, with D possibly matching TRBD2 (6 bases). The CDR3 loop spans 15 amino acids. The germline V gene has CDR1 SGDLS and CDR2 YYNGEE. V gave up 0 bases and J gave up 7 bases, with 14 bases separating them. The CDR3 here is CASSVDPGELNEQFF. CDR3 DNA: TGTGCCAGCAGCGTAGACCCGGGAGAACTGAATGAGCAGTTCTTC.

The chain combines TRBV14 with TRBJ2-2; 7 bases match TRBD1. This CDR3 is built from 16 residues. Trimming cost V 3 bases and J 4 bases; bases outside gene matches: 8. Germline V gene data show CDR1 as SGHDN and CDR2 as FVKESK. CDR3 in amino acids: CASSHTDRVFTGELFF. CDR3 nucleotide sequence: TGTGCCAGCAGCCATACCGACAGGGTGTTCACCGGGGAGCTGTTTTTT.

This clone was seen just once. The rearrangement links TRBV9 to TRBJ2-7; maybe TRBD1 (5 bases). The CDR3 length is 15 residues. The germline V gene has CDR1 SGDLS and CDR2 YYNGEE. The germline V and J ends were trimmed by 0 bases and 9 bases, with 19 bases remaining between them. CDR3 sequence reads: CASSVELGLTLGQYF. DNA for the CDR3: TGTGCCAGCAGCGTAGAACTGGGGCTTACGTTAGGGCAGTACTTC.

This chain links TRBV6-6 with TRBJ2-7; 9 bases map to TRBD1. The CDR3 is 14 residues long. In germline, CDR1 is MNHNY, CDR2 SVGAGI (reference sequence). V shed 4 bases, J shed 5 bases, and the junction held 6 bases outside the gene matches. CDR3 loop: CASSLPGQGNEQYF. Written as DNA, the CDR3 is TGTGCCAGCAGTTTGCCGGGACAGGGAAACGAGCAGTACTTC.

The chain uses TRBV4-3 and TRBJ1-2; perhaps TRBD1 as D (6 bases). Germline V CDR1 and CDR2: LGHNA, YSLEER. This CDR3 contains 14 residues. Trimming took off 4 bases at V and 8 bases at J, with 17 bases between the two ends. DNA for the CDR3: TGCGCCAGCAGCCGCTCCACAGGGAGCGGCGGCTACACCTTC. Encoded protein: CASSRSTGSGGYTF.

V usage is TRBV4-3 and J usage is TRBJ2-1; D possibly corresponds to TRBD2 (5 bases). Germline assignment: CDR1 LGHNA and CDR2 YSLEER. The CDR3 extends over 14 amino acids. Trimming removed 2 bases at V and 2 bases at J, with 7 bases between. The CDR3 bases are TGCGCCAGCAGCCAACCGGGGACCTACAATGAGCAGTTCTTC. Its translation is CASSQPGTYNEQFF.

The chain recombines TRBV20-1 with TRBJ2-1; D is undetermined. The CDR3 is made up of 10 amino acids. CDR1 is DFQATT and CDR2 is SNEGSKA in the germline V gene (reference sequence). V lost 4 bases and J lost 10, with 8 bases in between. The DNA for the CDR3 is TGCAGTGCTACCCCCAGGGAGCAGTTCTTC. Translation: CSATPREQFF.

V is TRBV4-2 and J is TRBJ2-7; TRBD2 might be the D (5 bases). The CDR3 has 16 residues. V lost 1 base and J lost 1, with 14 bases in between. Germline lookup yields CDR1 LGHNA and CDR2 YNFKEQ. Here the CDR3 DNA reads TGTGCCAGCAGCCAAGGGACTCTCTTAGATTCCTACGAGCAGTACTTC. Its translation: CASSQGTLLDSYEQYF.

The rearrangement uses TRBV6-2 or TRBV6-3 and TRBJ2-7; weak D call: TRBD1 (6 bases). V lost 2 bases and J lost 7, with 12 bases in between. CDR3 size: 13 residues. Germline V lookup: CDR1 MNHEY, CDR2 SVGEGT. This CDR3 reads CASSYTAGEEQYF. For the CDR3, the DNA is TGTGCCAGCAGTTACACCGCAGGGGAGGAGCAGTACTTC.